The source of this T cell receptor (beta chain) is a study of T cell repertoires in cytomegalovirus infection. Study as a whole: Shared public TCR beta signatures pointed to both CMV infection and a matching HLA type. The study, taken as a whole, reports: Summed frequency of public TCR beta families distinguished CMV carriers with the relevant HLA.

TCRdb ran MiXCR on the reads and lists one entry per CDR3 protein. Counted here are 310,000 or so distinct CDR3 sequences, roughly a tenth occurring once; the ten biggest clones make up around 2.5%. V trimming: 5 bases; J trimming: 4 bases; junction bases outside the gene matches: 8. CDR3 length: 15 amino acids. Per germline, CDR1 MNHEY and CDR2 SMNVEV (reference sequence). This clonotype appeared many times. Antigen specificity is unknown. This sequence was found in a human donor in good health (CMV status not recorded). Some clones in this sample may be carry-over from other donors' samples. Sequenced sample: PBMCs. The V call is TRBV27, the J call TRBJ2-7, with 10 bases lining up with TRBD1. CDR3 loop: CASSRLGTGAYEQYV. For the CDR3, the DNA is TGTGCCAGCAGTCGACTCGGGACAGGGGCATACGAGCAGTACGTC.